This T cell receptor (beta chain) comes out of a study of CD4 T cells in relation to SARS-CoV-2 and coronaviruses. Study-wide findings and caveats: Compared with monoreactive clones, crossreactive clones showed significantly weaker SARS-CoV-2 expansion.

The unexposed donors gave CD4+ T cells in about 2010-2018, prior to COVID-19. Naive and memory CD4+ T cells were separated from cryopreserved PBMCs. A remark on this clone: What it recognizes is unknown. This sample also contains other DNA sequences that code for the same CDR3.

In germline, CDR1 is MDHEN, CDR2 SYDVKM. Trimming pared 3 bases from V and 0 bases from J, leaving 3 bases between. CDR3 length: 13 amino acids. Deep TCR-beta sequencing used DNA from uncultured naive and memory CD4+ T cells. Assay used: immunoSEQ multiplex PCR; TCRdb lists only in-frame clones, some missing. The sample has about 64,000 clones; about 95% are singletons. This receptor was identified in a human donor in good health. The chain uses TRBV28 and TRBJ1-3, with D hard to call. The material sequenced was naive CD4+ T cells from PBMCs. Subset meaning: naive CD4+ T cells isolated by negative enrichment. CDR3 sequence reads: CASSLSSGNTIYF. The CDR3 DNA sequence: TGTGCCAGCAGTTTGTCCTCTGGAAACACCATATATTTT. The complete variable domain, with remaining parts taken from reference TRBV28 and TRBJ1-3, reads DVKVTQSSRYLVKRTGEKVFLECVQDMDHENMFWYRQDPGLGLRLIYFSYDVKMKEKGDIPEGYSVSREKKERFSLILESASTNQTSMYLCASSLSSGNTIYFGEGSWLTVV.